These T cell receptor beta chains were read from a single sample in a study of shared clonotypes between healthy human individuals. Only in-frame clones appear in the TCRdb table, and some are missing; sequencing was by immunoSEQ multiplex PCR. This table has a few million clones, 85% to 95% appearing once. The sequenced sample was naive CD4+ T cells from PBMCs. Source of these receptors: a man younger than 30 in good health. Some clones in this sample may be carry-over from other donors' samples. Both conserved end residues are trimmed from each CDR3. The order of the fields is D gene, J gene, clone size, V gene, CDR3 protein. A D gene is named only where the DNA matches it firmly. Clone size is not always given. Where it is, it says once, few, many or a class for expanded clones.

NA | TRBJ1-5 | NA | TRBV5-1 | ASSLGTAEYQPQH
NA | TRBJ2-3 | NA | TRBV5-1 | ASSFFSFGDTQY
NA | TRBJ1-2 | NA | TRBV6-6 | ASGQLYGYT
NA | TRBJ2-3 | NA | TRBV10-3 | AISVGGDRAPTDTQY
TRBD2 | TRBJ2-5 | NA | TRBV18 | ASSPPLSLAGSETQY
TRBD1 | TRBJ1-1 | NA | TRBV10-3 | AISGGQERVRDTEAF
TRBD2 | TRBJ2-3 | NA | TRBV5-1 | ASSLGAGGSTDTQY
TRBD2 | TRBJ2-1 | NA | TRBV18 | ASSPGTSAQNEQF
NA | TRBJ1-5 | few | TRBV14 | ASSSTGNQPQH
TRBD2 | TRBJ2-1 | NA | TRBV5-1 | ASSSGTSGSNEQF
NA | TRBJ2-6 | NA | TRBV6-1 | ASKPGFEANVLT
NA | TRBJ1-1 | NA | TRBV7-3 | ASSKGFGTEAF
NA | TRBJ2-4 | NA | TRBV7-9 | AIEGLAFRAKNIQY
TRBD1 | TRBJ1-2 | NA | TRBV27 | ASSLLGQENGYT
NA | TRBJ2-7 | NA | TRBV5-1 | SSRAGLKYEQY
TRBD1 | TRBJ2-7 | NA | TRBV30 | AWSRAGGSYEQY
NA | TRBJ2-7 | NA | TRBV18 | ASSPPGPSYEQY